This T cell receptor beta chain was sequenced during a study of T cells in Graves' hyperthyroidism and ophthalmopathy. Study-wide results and caveats: Blood also held most thyroid clonotypes expanded beyond 0.001.

The CDR3 runs 11 residues. The V gene's germline CDR1 is LNHDA and CDR2 SQIVND (reference sequence). A few counts support this clonotype. Its cognate antigen is unknown. Compared with germline, one end of the junction differs, possibly owing to a read error. The TCR beta CDR3 regions underwent amplification using RNA transcripts as the source. HTBI primers were used for first-round RT-PCR of the TCR CDR3. Using its own MiXCR run on the multiplex PCR reads, TCRdb lists one record per CDR3 protein. The table shows hundreds of thousands of distinct CDR3 sequences, with roughly a third occurring only once.

The chain couples TRBV19 to TRBJ2-7; D uncertain. The clonotype was recovered from a woman between 35 and 50 years old with Graves' hyperthyroidism. The sequenced sample consisted of blood. CDR3 nucleotides: TGTGCTGTAGGGTCCAAGTACGGGCAGTACTTC. Amino acid sequence: CAVGSKYGQYF.